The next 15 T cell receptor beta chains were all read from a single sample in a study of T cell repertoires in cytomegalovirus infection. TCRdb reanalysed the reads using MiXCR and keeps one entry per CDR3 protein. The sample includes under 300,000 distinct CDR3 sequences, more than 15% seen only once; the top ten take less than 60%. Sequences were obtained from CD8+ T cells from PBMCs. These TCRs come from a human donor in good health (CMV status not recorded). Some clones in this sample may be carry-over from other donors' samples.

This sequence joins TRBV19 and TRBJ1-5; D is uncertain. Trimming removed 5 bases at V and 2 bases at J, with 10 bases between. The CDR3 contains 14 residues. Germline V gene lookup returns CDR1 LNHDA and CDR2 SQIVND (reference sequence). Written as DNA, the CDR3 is TGTGCCAGTAGTGTCTACCTTGGCAATCAGCCCCAGCATTTT. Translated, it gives CASSVYLGNQPQHF.

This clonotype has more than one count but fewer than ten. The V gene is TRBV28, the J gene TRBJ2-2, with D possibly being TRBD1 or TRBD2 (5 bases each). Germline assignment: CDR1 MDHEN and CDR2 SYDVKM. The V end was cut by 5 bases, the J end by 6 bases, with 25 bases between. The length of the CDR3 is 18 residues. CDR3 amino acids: CASSNPNRATEGPGELFF. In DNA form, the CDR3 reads TGTGCCAGCAGTAATCCGAACCGGGCGACAGAGGGGCCCGGGGAGCTGTTTTTT.

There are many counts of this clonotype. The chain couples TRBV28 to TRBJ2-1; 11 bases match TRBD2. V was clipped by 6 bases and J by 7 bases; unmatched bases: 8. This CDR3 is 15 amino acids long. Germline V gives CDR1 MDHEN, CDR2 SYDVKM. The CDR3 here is CASRLGLAEWNEQFF. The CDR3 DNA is TGTGCCAGCAGGCTGGGACTAGCGGAGTGGAATGAGCAGTTCTTC. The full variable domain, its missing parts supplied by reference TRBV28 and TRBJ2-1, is DVKVTQSSRYLVKRTGEKVFLECVQDMDHENMFWYRQDPGLGLRLIYFSYDVKMKEKGDIPEGYSVSREKKERFSLILESASTNQTSMYLCASRLGLAEWNEQFFGPGTRLTVL.

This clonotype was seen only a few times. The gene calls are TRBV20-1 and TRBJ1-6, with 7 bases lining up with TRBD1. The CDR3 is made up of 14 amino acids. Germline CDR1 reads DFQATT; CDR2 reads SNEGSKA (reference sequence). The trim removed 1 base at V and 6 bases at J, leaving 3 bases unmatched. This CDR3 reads CSARAGQSNSPLHF. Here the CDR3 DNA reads TGCAGTGCTAGAGCGGGACAGAGTAATTCACCCCTCCACTTT.

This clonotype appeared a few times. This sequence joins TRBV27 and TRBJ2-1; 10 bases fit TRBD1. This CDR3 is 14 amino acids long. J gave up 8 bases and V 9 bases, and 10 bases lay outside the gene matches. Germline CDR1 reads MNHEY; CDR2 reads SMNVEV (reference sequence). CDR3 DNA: TGTGCCAGTTCCGAGACAGGGGGCATCGATGAGCAGTTCTTC. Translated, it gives CASSETGGIDEQFF.

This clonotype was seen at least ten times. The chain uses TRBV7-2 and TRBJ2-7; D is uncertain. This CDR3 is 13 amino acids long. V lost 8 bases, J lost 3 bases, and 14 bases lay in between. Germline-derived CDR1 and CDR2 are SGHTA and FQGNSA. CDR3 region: CASDNPTNYEQYF. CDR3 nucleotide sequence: TGTGCCAGCGACAATCCCACGAACTACGAGCAGTACTTC.

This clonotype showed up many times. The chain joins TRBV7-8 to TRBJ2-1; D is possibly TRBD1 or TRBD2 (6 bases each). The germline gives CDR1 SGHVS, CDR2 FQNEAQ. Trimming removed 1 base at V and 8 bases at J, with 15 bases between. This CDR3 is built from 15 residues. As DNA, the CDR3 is TGTGCCAGCAGCTTAGTAGGGGGGCGGGGAGATGAGCAGTTCTTC. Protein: CASSLVGGRGDEQFF.

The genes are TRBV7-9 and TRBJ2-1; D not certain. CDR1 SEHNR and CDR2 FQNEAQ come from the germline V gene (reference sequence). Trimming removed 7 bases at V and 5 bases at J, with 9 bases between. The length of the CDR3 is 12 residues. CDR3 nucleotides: TGTGCCAGCAATTTCTATGACAATGAGCAGTTCTTC. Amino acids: CASNFYDNEQFF. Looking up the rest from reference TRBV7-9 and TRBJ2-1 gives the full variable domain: DTGVSQNPRHKITKRGQNVTFRCDPISEHNRLYWYRQTLGQGPEFLTYFQNEAQLEKSRLLSDRFSAERPKGSFSTLEIQRTEQGDSAMYLCASNFYDNEQFFGPGTRLTVL.

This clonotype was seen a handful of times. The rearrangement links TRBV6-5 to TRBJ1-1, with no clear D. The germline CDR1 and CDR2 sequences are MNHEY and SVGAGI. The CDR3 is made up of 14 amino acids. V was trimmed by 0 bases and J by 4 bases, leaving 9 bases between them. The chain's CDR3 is CASSYSSGITEAFF. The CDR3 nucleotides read TGTGCCAGCAGTTACTCGAGCGGGATCACTGAAGCTTTCTTT.

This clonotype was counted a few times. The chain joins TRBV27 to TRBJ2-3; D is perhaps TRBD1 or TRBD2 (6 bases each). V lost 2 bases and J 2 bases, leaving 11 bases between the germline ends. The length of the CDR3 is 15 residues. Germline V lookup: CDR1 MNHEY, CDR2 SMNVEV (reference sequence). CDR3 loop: CASSLGGRVTDTQYF. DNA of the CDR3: TGTGCCAGCAGTTTAGGGGGGCGTGTCACAGATACGCAGTATTTT.

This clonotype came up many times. CDR3 region: CAISRQGGDNEQFF. The CDR3 DNA reads as TGTGCCATCAGTAGACAGGGTGGGGACAATGAGCAGTTCTTC. The gene calls are TRBV10-3 and TRBJ2-1, with TRBD1 matching 7 bases. In germline, CDR1 is ENHRY, CDR2 SYGVKD. Trimming at V came to 5 bases and at J to 5 bases, leaving 6 bases not matched to a gene. This CDR3 is built from 14 residues.

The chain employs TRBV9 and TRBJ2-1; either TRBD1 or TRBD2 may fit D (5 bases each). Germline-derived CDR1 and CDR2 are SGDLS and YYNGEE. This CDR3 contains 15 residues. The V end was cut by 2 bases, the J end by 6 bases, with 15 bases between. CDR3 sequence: CASSVSGRGPNEQFF. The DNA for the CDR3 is TGTGCCAGCAGCGTTTCAGGGAGAGGCCCCAATGAGCAGTTCTTC.

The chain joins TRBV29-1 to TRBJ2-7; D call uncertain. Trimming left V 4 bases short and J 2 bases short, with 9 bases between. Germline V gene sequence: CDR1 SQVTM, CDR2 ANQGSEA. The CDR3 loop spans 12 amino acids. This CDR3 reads CSVAEHPYEQYF. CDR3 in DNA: TGCAGCGTTGCCGAACACCCCTACGAGCAGTACTTC.

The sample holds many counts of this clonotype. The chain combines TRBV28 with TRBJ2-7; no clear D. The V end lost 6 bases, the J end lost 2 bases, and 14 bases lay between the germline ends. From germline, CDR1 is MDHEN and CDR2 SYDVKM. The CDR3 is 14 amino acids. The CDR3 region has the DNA TGTGCCAGCAGGTTCAGTACGGGCACCTACGAGCAGTACTTC. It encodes CASRFSTGTYEQYF.

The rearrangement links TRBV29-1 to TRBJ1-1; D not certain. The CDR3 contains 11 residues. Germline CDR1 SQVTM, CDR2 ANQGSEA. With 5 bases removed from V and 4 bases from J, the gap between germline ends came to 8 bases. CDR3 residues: CSVHLGTEAFF. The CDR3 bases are TGCAGCGTTCATCTGGGCACTGAAGCTTTCTTT.